This T cell receptor (beta chain) was captured by sequencing in a study of T cell repertoires in ileal Crohn's disease. For the study at large: Operated complications were stricturing disease (roughly 61%) and penetrating disease (approximately 39%). Postoperative therapy was given to about half: eleven to twelve thiopurines, some 18 anti-TNF agents. General study results and limits: Compared with CD4 T cells, sorted CD8 cells carried more expanded clones.

Some clones are missing from TCRdb's copy, which holds only in-frame ones; the method was immunoSEQ multiplex PCR. Of about 4,000 clones in the sample, around 76% are singletons; the top ten hold less than 25%. Comment on this clone: Its antigen is undetermined.

This CDR3 is built from 12 residues. V lost 10 bases and J lost 2; bases outside the gene matches: 4. Looked up from germline, CDR1 is ENHRY and CDR2 is SYGVKD. The sequence was collected from an adult with Crohn's disease. Specimen: ileal tissue. The V and J genes are TRBV10-3 and TRBJ1-2; 7 bases align to TRBD1. This CDR3 reads CASSRGNYGYTF. CDR3 coding DNA: TGTGCCAGCAGCAGGGGGAACTATGGCTACACCTTC.